One and the same sample provided the 12 T cell receptor beta chains below, sequenced in a study of OX40 agonist ivuxolimab in advanced cancers. The library came from the immunoSEQ multiplex PCR assay. Held by TCRdb, this immuneACCESS table contains in-frame sequences only and omits some clones. Under half of the omission traces to an unresolved V gene where checked; the cause of the rest is unknown. In this sample the table shows fewer than 100,000 clones, about four fifths of which occur a single time. 0.44% of the sample is held by the ten biggest clonotypes. The sequences come from CD4+ or CD8+ T cells sorted from blood, collected in a trial of the OX40 agonist ivuxolimab. Receptor source: an adult with an advanced solid tumor such as melanoma, head and neck, liver or kidney cancer.

This clone was counted a single time. This rearrangement joins TRBV7-2 to TRBJ2-4; 7 bases line up with TRBD2. Trimming cost V 5 bases and J 0 bases; bases outside gene matches: 7. This CDR3 is 16 amino acids long. Germline assignment: CDR1 SGHTA and CDR2 FQGNSA. The CDR3 reads CASSPSLAVAKNIQYF. CDR3 coding DNA: TGTGCCAGCAGCCCTTCCCTAGCGGTAGCCAAAAACATTCAGTACTTC. Based on the CDR3 plus reference TRBV7-2 and TRBJ2-4, the full variable domain is GAGVSQSPSNKVTEKGKDVELRCDPISGHTALYWYRQSLGQGLEFLIYFQGNSAPDKSGLPSDRFSAERTGGSVSTLTIQRTQQEDSAVYLCASSPSLAVAKNIQYFGAGTRLSVL.

Only one count was recorded for this clone. The rearrangement uses TRBV19 and TRBJ1-5, with TRBD1 identical over 7 bases. Germline CDR1 LNHDA, CDR2 SQIVND (reference sequence). Trimming removed 4 bases from V and 7 bases from J; junction bases left unmatched: 10. The CDR3 consists of 15 residues. CDR3: CASSTGTVGRQPQHF. Written as DNA, the CDR3 is TGTGCCAGTAGTACAGGGACAGTGGGTAGGCAGCCCCAGCATTTT.

A word on this clone: This CDR3 is also generated by other DNA sequences in the sample. The rearrangement uses TRBV6-5 and TRBJ1-2, with D perhaps TRBD1 (6 bases). V was trimmed by 0 bases and J by 8 bases, leaving 10 bases between them. CDR3 size: 13 residues. Germline V lookup: CDR1 MNHEY, CDR2 SVGAGI. CDR3 loop: CASSYSGAGGYTF. CDR3 nucleotides: TGTGCCAGCAGTTACTCGGGGGCTGGAGGCTACACCTTC.

This rearrangement joins TRBV5-1 to TRBJ2-1, with D hard to call. The CDR3 is 15 amino acids. Trimming removed 0 bases from V and 2 bases from J, with 9 bases in between. Germline V gene sequence: CDR1 SGHRS, CDR2 YFSETQ. CDR3 residues: CASSLGEVAYNEQFF. DNA of the CDR3: TGCGCCAGCAGCTTGGGAGAGGTAGCCTACAATGAGCAGTTCTTC.

About this clone: This same CDR3 is encoded by further DNA sequences in the sample. The V and J genes are TRBV5-1 and TRBJ2-3; unclear D gene. This CDR3 region has 14 residues. Deletions cut 4 bases from V and 3 bases from J, with 12 bases between. The germline CDR1 and CDR2 sequences are SGHRS and YFSETQ. As DNA, the CDR3 is TGCGCCAGCAGCCTCGACACCAGGACAGATACGCAGTATTTT. This gives the protein CASSLDTRTDTQYF. The whole variable domain, remainder taken from reference TRBV5-1 and TRBJ2-3, is KAGVTQTPRYLIKTRGQQVTLSCSPISGHRSVSWYQQTPGQGLQFLFEYFSETQRNKGNFPGRFSGRQFSNSRSEMNVSTLELGDSALYLCASSLDTRTDTQYFGPGTRLTVL.

V and J are TRBV14 and TRBJ2-5; possibly TRBD2 for D (5 bases). The V end was cut by 2 bases, the J end by 5 bases, with 15 bases between. Germline CDR1 and CDR2: SGHDN and FVKESK. The CDR3 runs 15 residues. CDR3 DNA: TGTGCCAGCAGCCAACTCACCCGGAGGAGGGAGACCCAGTACTTC. It codes for CASSQLTRRRETQYF.

This chain joins TRBV5-1 and TRBJ1-6; D not certain. Germline-derived CDR1 and CDR2 are SGHRS and YFSETQ. The CDR3 spans 15 residues. The ends were cut back, 4 bases at V and 6 bases at J, with 14 bases in the middle. In DNA, the CDR3 is TGCGCCAGCAGCCAGGACCCGGGGAGTAATTCACCCCTCCACTTT. It codes for CASSQDPGSNSPLHF. Variable domain in full (rest from reference TRBV5-1 and TRBJ1-6): KAGVTQTPRYLIKTRGQQVTLSCSPISGHRSVSWYQQTPGQGLQFLFEYFSETQRNKGNFPGRFSGRQFSNSRSEMNVSTLELGDSALYLCASSQDPGSNSPLHFGNGTRLTVT.

The V and J genes are TRBV5-6 and TRBJ2-7; D gene unclear. Trimming shortened V by 4 bases and J by 8 bases, and 10 bases separated the two germline ends. Germline V gene data show CDR1 as SGHDT and CDR2 as YYEEEE. This CDR3 is built from 11 residues. The CDR3 region has the DNA TGTGCCAGCAGCCTTGGATCTCAGCAGTACGTC. Translating gives CASSLGSQQYV.

The rearrangement links TRBV9 to TRBJ1-3, with D hard to call. CDR3 length: 13 residues. Germline V gives CDR1 SGDLS, CDR2 YYNGEE. Trimming left V 7 bases short and J 4 bases short, with 12 bases between. The CDR3 DNA follows: TGTGCCAGCGGTAAGGCTAGCGGAAACACCATATATTTT. This encodes CASGKASGNTIYF.

The chain combines TRBV9 with TRBJ1-5; 12 bases align to TRBD1. This CDR3 comprises 18 residues. The germline CDR1 and CDR2 sequences are SGDLS and YYNGEE. V trimming: 6 bases; J trimming: 7 bases; junction bases outside the gene matches: 17. CDR3 in DNA: TGTGCCAGCACCCATCCGTGGGAGGGACAGGGGGCAAGGCAGCCCCAGCATTTT. This codes for CASTHPWEGQGARQPQHF.

The chain recombines TRBV2 with TRBJ1-5; 10 nucleotides align to TRBD1. Germline-derived CDR1 and CDR2 are SNHLY and FYNNEI. V shed 5 bases, J shed 0 bases, and the junction held 10 bases outside the gene matches. This CDR3 is 18 amino acids long. CDR3 sequence: CASSTKTGGEDSNQPQHF. The CDR3 nucleotides read TGTGCCAGCAGTACAAAGACAGGGGGCGAGGATAGCAATCAGCCCCAGCATTTT.

The chain recombines TRBV9 with TRBJ2-1, with D possibly matching TRBD2 (5 bases). V dropped 1 base and J dropped 10 bases, with 15 bases sitting between them. The CDR3 is 14 amino acids. Germline CDR1 SGDLS, CDR2 YYNGEE. CDR3 sequence: CASSVIGVTGEQFF. DNA for the CDR3: TGTGCCAGCAGCGTAATAGGAGTGACGGGAGAGCAGTTCTTC.